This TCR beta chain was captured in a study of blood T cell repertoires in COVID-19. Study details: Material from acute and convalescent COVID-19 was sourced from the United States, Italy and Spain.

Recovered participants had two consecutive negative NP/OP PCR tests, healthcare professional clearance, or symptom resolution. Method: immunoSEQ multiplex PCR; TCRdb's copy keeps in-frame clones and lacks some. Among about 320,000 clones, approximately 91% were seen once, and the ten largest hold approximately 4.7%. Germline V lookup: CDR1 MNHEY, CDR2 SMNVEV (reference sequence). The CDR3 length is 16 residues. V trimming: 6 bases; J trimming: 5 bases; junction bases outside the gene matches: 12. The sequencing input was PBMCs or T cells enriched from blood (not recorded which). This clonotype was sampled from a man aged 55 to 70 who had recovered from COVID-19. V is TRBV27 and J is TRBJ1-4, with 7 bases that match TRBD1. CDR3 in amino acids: CASSIYGGQTNEKLFF. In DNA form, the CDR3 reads TGTGCCAGCAGCATCTATGGGGGACAGACAAATGAAAAACTGTTTTTT. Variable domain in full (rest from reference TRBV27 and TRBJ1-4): EAQVTQNPRYLITVTGKKLTVTCSQNMNHEYMSWYRQDPGLGLRQIYYSMNVEVTDKGDVPEGYKVSRKEKRNFPLILESPSPNQTSLYFCASSIYGGQTNEKLFFGSGTQLSVL.